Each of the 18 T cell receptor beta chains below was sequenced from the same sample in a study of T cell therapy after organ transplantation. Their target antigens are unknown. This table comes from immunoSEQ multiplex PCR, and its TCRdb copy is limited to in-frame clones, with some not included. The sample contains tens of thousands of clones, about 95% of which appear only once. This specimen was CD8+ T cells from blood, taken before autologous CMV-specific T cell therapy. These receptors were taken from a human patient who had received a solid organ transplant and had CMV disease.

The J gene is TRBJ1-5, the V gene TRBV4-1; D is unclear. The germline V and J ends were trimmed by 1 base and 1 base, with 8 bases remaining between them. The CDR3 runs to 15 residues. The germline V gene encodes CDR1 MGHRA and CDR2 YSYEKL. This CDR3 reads CASSQGASSNQPQHF. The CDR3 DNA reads TGCGCCAGCAGCCAAGGGGCTTCGAGCAATCAGCCCCAGCATTTT.

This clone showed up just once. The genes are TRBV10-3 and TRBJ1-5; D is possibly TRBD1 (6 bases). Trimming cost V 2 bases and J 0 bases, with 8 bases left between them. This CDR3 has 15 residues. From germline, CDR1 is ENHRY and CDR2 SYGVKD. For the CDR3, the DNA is TGTGCCATCAGTGAGAGGGGGGGTAGCAATCAGCCCCAGCATTTT. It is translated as CAISERGGSNQPQHF.

In DNA, the CDR3 is TGTGCCAGCAGTGAGGGGACAGGAGCTCTCTATGGCTACACCTTC. Amino acid sequence: CASSEGTGALYGYTF. This chain connects TRBV2 to TRBJ1-2, with 8 nucleotides matching TRBD1. The germline CDR1 and CDR2 sequences are SNHLY and FYNNEI. The CDR3 has 15 residues. J lost 4 bases, V lost 3 bases, and 7 bases had no gene match.

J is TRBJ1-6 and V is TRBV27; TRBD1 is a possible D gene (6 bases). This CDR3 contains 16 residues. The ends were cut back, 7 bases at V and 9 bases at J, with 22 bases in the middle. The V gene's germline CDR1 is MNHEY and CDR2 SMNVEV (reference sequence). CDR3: CASTPSVGHRFSPLHF. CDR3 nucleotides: TGTGCCAGCACCCCCTCAGTGGGACACCGGTTTTCACCCCTCCACTTT.

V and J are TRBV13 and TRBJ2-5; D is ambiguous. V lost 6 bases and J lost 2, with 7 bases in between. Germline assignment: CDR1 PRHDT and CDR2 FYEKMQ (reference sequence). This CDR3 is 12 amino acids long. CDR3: CASSSLQETQYF. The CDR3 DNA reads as TGTGCCAGCAGTTCACTTCAAGAGACCCAGTACTTC.

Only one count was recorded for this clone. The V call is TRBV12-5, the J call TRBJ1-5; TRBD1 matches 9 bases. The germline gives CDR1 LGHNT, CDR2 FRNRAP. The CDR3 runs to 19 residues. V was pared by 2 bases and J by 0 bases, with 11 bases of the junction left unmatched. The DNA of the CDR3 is TGTGCTAGTGGTTTGCCAAAGGGACAGGGCCCCGATAGCAATCAGCCCCAGCATTTT. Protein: CASGLPKGQGPDSNQPQHF. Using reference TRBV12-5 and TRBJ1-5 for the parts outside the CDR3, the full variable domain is DARVTQTPRHKVTEMGQEVTMRCQPILGHNTVFWYRQTMMQGLELLAYFRNRAPLDDSGMPKDRFSAEMPDATLATLKIQPSEPRDSAVYFCASGLPKGQGPDSNQPQHFGDGTRLSIL.

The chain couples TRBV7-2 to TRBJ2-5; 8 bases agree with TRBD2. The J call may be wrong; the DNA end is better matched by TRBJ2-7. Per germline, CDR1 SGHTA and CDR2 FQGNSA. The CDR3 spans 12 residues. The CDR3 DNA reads TGTGCCAGCAGCTTCGGGGGGGCCGAGCAGTACTTC. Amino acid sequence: CASSFGGAEQYF.

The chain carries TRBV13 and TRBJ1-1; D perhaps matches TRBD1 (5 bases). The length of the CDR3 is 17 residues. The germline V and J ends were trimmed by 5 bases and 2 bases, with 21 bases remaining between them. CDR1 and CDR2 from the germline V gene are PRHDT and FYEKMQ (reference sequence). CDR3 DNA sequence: TGTGCCAGCAGCGACCGGGACGGGGGGTTTCTTAACACTGAAGCTTTCTTT. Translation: CASSDRDGGFLNTEAFF.

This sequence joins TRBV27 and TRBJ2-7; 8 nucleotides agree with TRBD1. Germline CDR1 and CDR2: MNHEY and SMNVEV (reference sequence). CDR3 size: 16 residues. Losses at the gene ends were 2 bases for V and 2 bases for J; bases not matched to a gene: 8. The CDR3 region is CASSLGPGQVPYEQYF. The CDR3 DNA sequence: TGTGCCAGCAGTTTAGGGCCGGGACAGGTTCCCTACGAGCAGTACTTC.

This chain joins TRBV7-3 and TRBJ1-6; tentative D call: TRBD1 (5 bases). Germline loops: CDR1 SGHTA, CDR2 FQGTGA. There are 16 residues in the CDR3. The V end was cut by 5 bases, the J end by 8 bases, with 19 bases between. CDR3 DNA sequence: TGTGCCAGCAGCCCGATGACCGGGACTGTTGATTCACCCCTCCACTTT. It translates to CASSPMTGTVDSPLHF. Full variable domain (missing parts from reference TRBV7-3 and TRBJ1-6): GAGVSQTPSNKVTEKGKYVELRCDPISGHTALYWYRQSLGQGPEFLIYFQGTGAADDSGLPNDRFFAVRPEGSVSTLKIQRTERGDSAVYLCASSPMTGTVDSPLHFGNGTRLTVT.

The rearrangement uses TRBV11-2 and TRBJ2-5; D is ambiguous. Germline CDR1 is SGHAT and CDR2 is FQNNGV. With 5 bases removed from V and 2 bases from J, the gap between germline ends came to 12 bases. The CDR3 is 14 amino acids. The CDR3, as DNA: TGTGCCAGCAGCCCCCAGACGGTACAAGAGACCCAGTACTTC. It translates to CASSPQTVQETQYF.

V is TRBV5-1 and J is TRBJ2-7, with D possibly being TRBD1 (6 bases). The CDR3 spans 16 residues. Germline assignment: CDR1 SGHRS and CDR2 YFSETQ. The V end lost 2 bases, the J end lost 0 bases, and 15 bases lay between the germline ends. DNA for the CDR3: TGCGCCAGCAGCTTTGAGGGGGAGATTAGCTCCTACGAGCAGTACTTC. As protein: CASSFEGEISSYEQYF.

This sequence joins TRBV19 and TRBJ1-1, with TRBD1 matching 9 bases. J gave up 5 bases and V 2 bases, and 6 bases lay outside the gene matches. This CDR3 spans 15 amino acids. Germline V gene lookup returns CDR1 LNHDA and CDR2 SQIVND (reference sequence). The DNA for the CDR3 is TGTGCCAGTAGTATAACAGGGGGCCCTCTAACTGAAGCTTTCTTT. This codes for CASSITGGPLTEAFF.

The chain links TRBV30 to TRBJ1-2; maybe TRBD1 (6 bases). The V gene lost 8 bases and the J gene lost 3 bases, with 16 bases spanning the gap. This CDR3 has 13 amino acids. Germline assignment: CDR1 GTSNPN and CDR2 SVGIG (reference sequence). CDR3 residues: CALRGRGDYGYTF. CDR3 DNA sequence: TGTGCCCTTAGGGGTAGGGGGGACTATGGCTACACCTTC.

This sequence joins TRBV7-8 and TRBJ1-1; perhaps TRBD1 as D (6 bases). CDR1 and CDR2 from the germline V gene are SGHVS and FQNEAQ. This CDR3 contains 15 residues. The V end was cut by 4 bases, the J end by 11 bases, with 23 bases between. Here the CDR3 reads CASSYQRDTKRGAFF. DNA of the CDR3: TGTGCCAGCAGCTACCAGCGGGACACAAAAAGAGGGGCTTTCTTT.

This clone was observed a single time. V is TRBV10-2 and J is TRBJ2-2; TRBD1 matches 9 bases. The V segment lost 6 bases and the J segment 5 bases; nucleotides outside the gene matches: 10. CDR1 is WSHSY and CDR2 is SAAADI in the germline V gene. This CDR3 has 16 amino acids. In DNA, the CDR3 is TGCGCCAGCAGGATTCCAACAGGGGGCGCGACCGGGGAGCTGTTTTTT. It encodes CASRIPTGGATGELFF.

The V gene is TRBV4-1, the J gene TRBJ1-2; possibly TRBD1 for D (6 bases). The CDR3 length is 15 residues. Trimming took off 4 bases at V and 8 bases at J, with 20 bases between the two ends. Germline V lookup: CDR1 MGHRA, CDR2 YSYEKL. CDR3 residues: CASSPGQNLHVGYTF. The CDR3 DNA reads TGCGCCAGCAGCCCGGGACAAAACCTTCATGTAGGCTACACCTTC.

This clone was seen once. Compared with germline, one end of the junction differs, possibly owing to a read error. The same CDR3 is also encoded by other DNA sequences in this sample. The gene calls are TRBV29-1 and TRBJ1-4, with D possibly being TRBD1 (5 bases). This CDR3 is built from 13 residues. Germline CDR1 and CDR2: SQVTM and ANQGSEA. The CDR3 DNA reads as TGCAGCGTAAAAGGGGAAAACGTCGAAAAACTATTTTTT. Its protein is CSVKGENVEKLFF.